A selection of T cell receptor beta chains follows, all from one sample in a study of cytomegalovirus exposure and HLA in healthy donors. Data came from immunoSEQ multiplex PCR; TCRdb stores just in-frame clones and leaves some out. This repertoire comprises some 130,000 clones; its ten largest clones make up approximately 1.6%. Input material: PBMCs. These receptors were collected from a woman aged 40 to 50 in good health and CMV-seropositive. The CDR3 runs from the conserved cysteine through the conserved F or W. Each record gives: V gene, D gene, J gene, CDR3 protein, CDR3 DNA. D genes are given only for firm matches.

TRBV5-8	-	TRBJ2-3	CASSRIRVAGTDTQYF	TGTGCCAGCAGTCGAATTCGGGTGGCGGGGACAGATACGCAGTATTTT
TRBV28	TRBD2	TRBJ2-1	CASSLLTLGLAGSYNEQFF	TGTGCCAGCAGTTTATTAACCCTCGGACTAGCGGGATCCTACAATGAGCAGTTCTTC
TRBV11-2	-	TRBJ1-3	CASSPKEGGNTIYF	TGTGCCAGCAGCCCGAAGGAGGGTGGAAACACCATATATTTT
TRBV30	-	TRBJ1-2	CAWTHRTASANYGYTF	TGTGCCTGGACCCATCGGACAGCCTCAGCTAACTATGGCTACACCTTC
TRBV5-1	-	TRBJ2-7	CASSLTHRPYEQYF	TGCGCCAGCAGCTTGACGCACAGGCCCTACGAGCAGTACTTC
TRBV10-1	TRBD2	TRBJ2-2	CARDREDRLAGGPYTGELFF	TGCGCCAGGGACAGGGAAGATCGGCTAGCGGGAGGGCCGTACACCGGGGAGCTGTTTTTT
TRBV11-3	TRBD2	TRBJ2-1	CASSLTSGQSSYNEQFF	TGTGCCAGCAGCTTAACTAGCGGGCAGAGCTCCTACAATGAGCAGTTCTTC
TRBV7-9	TRBD1	TRBJ1-1	CASSITLQGAEAFF	TGTGCCAGCAGCATAACACTACAGGGGGCTGAAGCTTTCTTT
TRBV7-9	TRBD1	TRBJ2-3	CASSSTLGRGPEADTQYF	TGTGCCAGCAGCAGCACATTGGGAAGGGGGCCGGAGGCAGATACGCAGTATTTT
TRBV10-2	TRBD2	TRBJ2-2	CASTREGNTGELFF	TGCGCCAGCACCCGGGAGGGGAACACCGGGGAGCTGTTTTTT